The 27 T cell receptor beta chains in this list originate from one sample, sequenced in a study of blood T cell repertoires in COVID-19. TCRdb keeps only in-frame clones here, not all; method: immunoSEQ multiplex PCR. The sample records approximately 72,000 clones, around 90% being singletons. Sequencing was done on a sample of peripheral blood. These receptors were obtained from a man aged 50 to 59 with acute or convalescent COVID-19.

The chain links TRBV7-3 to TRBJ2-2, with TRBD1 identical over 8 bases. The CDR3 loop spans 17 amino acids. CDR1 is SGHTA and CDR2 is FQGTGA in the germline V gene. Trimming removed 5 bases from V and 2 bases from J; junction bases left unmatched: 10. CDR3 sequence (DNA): TGTGCCAGCAGCCAAACACTGACAGGGGTAAACACCGGGGAGCTGTTTTTT. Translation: CASSQTLTGVNTGELFF.

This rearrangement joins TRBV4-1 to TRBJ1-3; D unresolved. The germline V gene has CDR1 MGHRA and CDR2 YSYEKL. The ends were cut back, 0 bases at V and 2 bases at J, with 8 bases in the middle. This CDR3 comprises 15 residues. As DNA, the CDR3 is TGCGCCAGCAGCCAAGATCCGGGTCCTGGAAACACCATATATTTT. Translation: CASSQDPGPGNTIYF.

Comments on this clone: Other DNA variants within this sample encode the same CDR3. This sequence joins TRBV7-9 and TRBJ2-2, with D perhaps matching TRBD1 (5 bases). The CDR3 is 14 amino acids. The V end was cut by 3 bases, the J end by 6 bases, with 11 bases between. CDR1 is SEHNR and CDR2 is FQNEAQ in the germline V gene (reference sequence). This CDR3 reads CASSLLQGAGELFF. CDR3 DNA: TGTGCCAGCAGCTTGTTGCAGGGTGCCGGGGAGCTGTTTTTT.

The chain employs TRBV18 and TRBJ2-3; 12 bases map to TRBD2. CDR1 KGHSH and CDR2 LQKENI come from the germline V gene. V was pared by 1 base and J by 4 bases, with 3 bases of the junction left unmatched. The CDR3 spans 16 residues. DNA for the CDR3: TGTGCCAGCTCACCACTCCTAGCGGGGGGGCCAGATACGCAGTATTTT. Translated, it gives CASSPLLAGGPDTQYF.

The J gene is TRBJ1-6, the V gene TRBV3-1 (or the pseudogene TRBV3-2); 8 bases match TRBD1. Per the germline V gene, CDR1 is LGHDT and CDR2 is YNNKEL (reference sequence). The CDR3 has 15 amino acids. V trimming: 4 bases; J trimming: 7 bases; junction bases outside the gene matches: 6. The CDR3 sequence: CASSLWGQENSPLHF. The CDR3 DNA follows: TGTGCCAGCAGCCTATGGGGACAGGAAAATTCACCCCTCCACTTT.

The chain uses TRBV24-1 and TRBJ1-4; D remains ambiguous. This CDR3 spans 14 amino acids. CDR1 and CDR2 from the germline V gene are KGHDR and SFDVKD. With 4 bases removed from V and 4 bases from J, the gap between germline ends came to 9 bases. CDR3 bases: TGTGCCACCAGTGACAGCGCCCTTAATGAAAAACTGTTTTTT. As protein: CATSDSALNEKLFF.

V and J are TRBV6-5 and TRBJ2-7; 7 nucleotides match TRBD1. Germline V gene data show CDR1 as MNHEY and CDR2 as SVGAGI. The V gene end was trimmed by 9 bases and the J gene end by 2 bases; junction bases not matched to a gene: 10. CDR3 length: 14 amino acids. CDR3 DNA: TGTGCCAGTATAGGGACAGTGGGAACCTACGAGCAGTACTTC. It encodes CASIGTVGTYEQYF.

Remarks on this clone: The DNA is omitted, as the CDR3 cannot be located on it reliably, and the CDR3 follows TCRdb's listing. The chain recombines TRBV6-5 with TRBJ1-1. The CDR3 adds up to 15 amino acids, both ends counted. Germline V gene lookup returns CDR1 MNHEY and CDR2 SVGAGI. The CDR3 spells CASSSSGVLNTEAFF.

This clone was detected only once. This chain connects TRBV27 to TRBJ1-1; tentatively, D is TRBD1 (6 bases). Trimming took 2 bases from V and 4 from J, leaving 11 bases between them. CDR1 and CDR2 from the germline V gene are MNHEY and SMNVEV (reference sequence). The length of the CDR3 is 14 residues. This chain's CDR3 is CASSLLGASTEAFF. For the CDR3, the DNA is TGTGCCAGCAGTTTACTGGGGGCCTCCACTGAAGCTTTCTTT.

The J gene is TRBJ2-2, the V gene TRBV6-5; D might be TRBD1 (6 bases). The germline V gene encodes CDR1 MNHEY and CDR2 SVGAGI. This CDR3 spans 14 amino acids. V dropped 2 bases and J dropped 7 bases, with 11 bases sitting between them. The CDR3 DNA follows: TGTGCCAGCAGTTACACAGGGACGGGCGGGGAGCTGTTTTTT. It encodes CASSYTGTGGELFF.

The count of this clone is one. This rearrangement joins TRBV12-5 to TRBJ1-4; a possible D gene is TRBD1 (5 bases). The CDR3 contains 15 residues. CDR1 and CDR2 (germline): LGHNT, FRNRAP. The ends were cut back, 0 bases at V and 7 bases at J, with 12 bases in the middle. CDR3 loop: CASGLVMGGGEKLFF. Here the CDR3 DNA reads TGTGCTAGTGGTTTGGTTATGGGGGGGGGTGAAAAACTGTTTTTT.

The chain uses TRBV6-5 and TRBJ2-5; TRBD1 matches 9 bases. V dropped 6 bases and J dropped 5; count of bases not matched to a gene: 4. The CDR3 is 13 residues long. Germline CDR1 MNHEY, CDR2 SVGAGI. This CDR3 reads CASRGQGDETQYF. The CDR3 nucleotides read TGTGCCAGCAGGGGACAGGGCGACGAGACCCAGTACTTC.

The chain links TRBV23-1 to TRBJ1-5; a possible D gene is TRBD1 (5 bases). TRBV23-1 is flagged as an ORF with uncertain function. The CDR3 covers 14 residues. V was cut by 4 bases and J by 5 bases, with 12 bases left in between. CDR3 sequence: CASSRGRDYQPQHF. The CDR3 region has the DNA TGCGCCAGCAGTCGGGGCAGGGACTATCAGCCCCAGCATTTT.

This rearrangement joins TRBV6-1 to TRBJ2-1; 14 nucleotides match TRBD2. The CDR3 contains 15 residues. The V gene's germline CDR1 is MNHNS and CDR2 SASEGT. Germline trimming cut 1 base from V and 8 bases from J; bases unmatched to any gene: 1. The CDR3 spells CASSEGLAGGHEQFF. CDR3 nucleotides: TGTGCCAGCAGTGAAGGACTAGCGGGGGGGCATGAGCAGTTCTTC.

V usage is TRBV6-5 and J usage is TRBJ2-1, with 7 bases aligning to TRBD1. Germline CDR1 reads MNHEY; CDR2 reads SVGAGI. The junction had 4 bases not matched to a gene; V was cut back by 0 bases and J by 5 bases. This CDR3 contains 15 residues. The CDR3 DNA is TGTGCCAGCAGTTACTCTGAAGGGGGCCACAATGAGCAGTTCTTC. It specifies CASSYSEGGHNEQFF.

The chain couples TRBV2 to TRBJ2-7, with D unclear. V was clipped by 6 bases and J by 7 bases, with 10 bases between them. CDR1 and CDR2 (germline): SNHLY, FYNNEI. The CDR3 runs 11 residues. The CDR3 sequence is CASRASLEQYF. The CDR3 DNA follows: TGTGCCAGCAGGGCTTCGTTAGAGCAGTACTTC.

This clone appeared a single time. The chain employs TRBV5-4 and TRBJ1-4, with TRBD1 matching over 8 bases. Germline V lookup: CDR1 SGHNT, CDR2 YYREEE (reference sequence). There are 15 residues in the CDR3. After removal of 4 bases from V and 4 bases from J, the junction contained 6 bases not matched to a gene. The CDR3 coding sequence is TGTGCCAGCAGCACGCAGGGGGCCGGTAATGAAAAACTGTTTTTT. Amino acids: CASSTQGAGNEKLFF.

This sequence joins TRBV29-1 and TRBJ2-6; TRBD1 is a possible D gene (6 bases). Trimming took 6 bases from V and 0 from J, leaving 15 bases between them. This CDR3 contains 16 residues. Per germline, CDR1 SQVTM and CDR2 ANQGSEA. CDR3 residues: CSVRRDTGSGANVLTF. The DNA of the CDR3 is TGCAGCGTCCGCCGGGACACCGGCTCTGGGGCCAACGTCCTGACTTTC.

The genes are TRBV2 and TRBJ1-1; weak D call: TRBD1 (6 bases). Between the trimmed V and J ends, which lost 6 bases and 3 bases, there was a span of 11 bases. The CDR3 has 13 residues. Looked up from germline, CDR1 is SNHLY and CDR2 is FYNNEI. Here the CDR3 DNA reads TGTGCCAGCAGCGCACAGGGAGACACTGAAGCTTTCTTT. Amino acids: CASSAQGDTEAFF.

In DNA, the CDR3 is TGCGCCAGCAGCCTGCAAAATGACAGGGACATCTCCTACGAGCAGTACTTC. This encodes CASSLQNDRDISYEQYF. The chain combines TRBV4-1 with TRBJ2-7, with 7 bases lining up with TRBD1. J gave up 0 bases and V 4 bases, and 12 bases lay outside the gene matches. Per germline, CDR1 MGHRA and CDR2 YSYEKL. The CDR3 contains 17 residues.

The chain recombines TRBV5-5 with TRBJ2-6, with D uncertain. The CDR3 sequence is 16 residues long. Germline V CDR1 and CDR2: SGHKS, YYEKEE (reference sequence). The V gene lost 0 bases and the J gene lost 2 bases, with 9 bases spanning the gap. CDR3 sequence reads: CASSLVPVPGANVLTF. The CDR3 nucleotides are TGTGCCAGCAGCTTGGTCCCGGTGCCTGGGGCCAACGTCCTGACTTTC.

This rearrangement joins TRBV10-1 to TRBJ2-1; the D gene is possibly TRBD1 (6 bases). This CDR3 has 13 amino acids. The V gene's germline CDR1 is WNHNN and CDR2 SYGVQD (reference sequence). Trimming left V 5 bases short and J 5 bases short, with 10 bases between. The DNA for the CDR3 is TGCGCCAGCAGTATAGGACAGAACAATGAGCAGTTCTTC. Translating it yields CASSIGQNNEQFF.

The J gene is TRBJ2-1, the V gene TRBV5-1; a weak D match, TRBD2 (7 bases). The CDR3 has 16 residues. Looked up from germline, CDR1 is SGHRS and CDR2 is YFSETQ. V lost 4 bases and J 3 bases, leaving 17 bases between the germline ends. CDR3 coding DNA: TGCGCCAGCAGCGGGGGGGGCGGGCCCCGCTACAATGAGCAGTTCTTC. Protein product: CASSGGGGPRYNEQFF.

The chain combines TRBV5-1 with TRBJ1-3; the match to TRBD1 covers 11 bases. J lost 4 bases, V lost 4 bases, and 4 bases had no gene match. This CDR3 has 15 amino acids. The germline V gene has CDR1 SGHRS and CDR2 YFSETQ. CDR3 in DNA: TGCGCCAGCAGCAAGGACAGGGGGCTCGGAAACACCATATATTTT. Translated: CASSKDRGLGNTIYF. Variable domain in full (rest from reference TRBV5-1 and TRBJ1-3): KAGVTQTPRYLIKTRGQQVTLSCSPISGHRSVSWYQQTPGQGLQFLFEYFSETQRNKGNFPGRFSGRQFSNSRSEMNVSTLELGDSALYLCASSKDRGLGNTIYFGEGSWLTVV.

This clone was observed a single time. CDR3 DNA sequence: TGTGCCAGCTCACCAGGGAGTGACTATGGCTACACCTTC. Amino acid sequence: CASSPGSDYGYTF. The rearrangement joins TRBV18 to TRBJ1-2, with D unresolved. CDR3 length equals 13 residues. V lost 2 bases to trimming and J lost 3 bases, with 7 bases between them. CDR1 is KGHSH, CDR2 LQKENI, per germline.

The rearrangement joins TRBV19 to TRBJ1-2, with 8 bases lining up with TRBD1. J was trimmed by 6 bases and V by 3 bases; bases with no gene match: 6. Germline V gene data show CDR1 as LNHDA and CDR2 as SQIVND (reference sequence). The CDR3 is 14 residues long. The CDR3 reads CASSIGDRLNGYTF. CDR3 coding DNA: TGTGCCAGTAGTATCGGGGACAGGTTGAATGGCTACACCTTC.

The CDR3 DNA reads as TGTGCCAGCTCCCCCGCGGGGGGGCACCACTACGAGCAGTACTTC. Translated, it gives CASSPAGGHHYEQYF. The chain uses TRBV7-2 and TRBJ2-7, with 9 bases that match TRBD2. The J segment lost 3 bases and the V segment lost 8 bases, leaving 11 bases of the junction unmatched. The length of the CDR3 is 15 residues. CDR1 and CDR2 (germline): SGHTA, FQGNSA.